These T cell receptor beta chains were read from a single sample in a study of blood T cell repertoires in COVID-19. Profiling relied on immunoSEQ multiplex PCR, and the TCRdb table lists in-frame clones only, not all of them. The sample includes approximately 61,000 clones, about 83% of them seen just once. Material: peripheral blood. These receptors came from a man aged 50-59 years with COVID-19, enrolled during active disease. Both conserved end residues are part of each CDR3. The D gene is left open where the match is weak. Rows may omit the clone size; those that give it use once, few, many or a size class.

J: TRBJ2-3
D: TRBD2
length: 16
V: TRBV7-9
size: once
DNA: TGTGCCAGCAGCCCCTATAGCGGGGGGATCACAGATACGCAGTATTTT
CDR3: CASSPYSGGITDTQYF

J: TRBJ2-1
D: .
length: 15
V: TRBV5-1
size: .
DNA: TGCGCCAGCAGCTTGGAAGGGGTCACGTTGAATGAGCAGTTCTTC
CDR3: CASSLEGVTLNEQFF

J: TRBJ2-7
D: .
length: 16
V: TRBV5-5
size: .
DNA: TGTGCCAGCAGCGGGAGCATCGGGACACCCTCCTACGAGCAGTACTTC
CDR3: CASSGSIGTPSYEQYF

J: TRBJ1-5
D: .
length: 18
V: TRBV28
size: .
DNA: TGTGCCAGCAGTTTTTTTGGAGGGGTTGGCTCGGGCAATCAGCCCCAGCATTTT
CDR3: CASSFFGGVGSGNQPQHF

J: TRBJ1-4
D: TRBD1
length: 15
V: TRBV19
size: .
DNA: TGTGCCAGTAGTACCAGGGACAGATCTAATGAAAAACTGTTTTTT
CDR3: CASSTRDRSNEKLFF

J: TRBJ1-2
D: .
length: 12
V: TRBV28
size: .
DNA: TGTGCCAGCAGTTTAAGGGGCTATGGCTACACCTTC
CDR3: CASSLRGYGYTF

J: TRBJ2-7
D: .
length: 15
V: TRBV5-1
size: .
DNA: TGCGCCAGCAGCCCTGCCAGGGGAAGTCCGGGCGAGCAGTACTTC
CDR3: CASSPARGSPGEQYF

J: TRBJ1-2
D: .
length: 14
V: TRBV19
size: .
DNA: TGTGCCAGTAGTACCTCGAAGGGGATTGTAGGCTACACCTTC
CDR3: CASSTSKGIVGYTF

J: TRBJ2-5
D: .
length: 14
V: TRBV30
size: .
DNA: TGTGCCTGGAGTGTACTCGGGCCCGGAGGGACCCAGTACTTC
CDR3: CAWSVLGPGGTQYF

J: TRBJ1-3
D: TRBD1
length: 13
V: TRBV29-1
size: .
DNA: TGCAGCGTTGGGACAGGGAATGGAAACACCATATATTTT
CDR3: CSVGTGNGNTIYF

J: TRBJ1-1
D: TRBD1
length: 17
V: TRBV10-3
size: .
DNA: TGTGCCATCAGTGAGTCACAGGGGGCGCGGTCGAACACTGAAGCTTTCTTT
CDR3: CAISESQGARSNTEAFF

J: TRBJ2-2
D: TRBD1
length: 16
V: TRBV5-1
size: .
DNA: TGCGCCAGCAGCACCGGACAGGGAATTAGCACCGGGGAGCTGTTTTTT
CDR3: CASSTGQGISTGELFF

J: TRBJ1-6
D: .
length: 14
V: TRBV28
size: .
DNA: TGTGCCAGCAGTTTAACGGGGGATAATTCACCCCTCCACTTT
CDR3: CASSLTGDNSPLHF

J: TRBJ1-4
D: TRBD1
length: 16
V: TRBV7-8
size: .
DNA: TGTGCCAGCAGCTTAGCCTCGACAGGGGGCGGTGAAAAACTGTTTTTT
CDR3: CASSLASTGGGEKLFF

J: TRBJ1-2
D: TRBD1
length: 14
V: TRBV6-5
size: .
DNA: TGTGCCAGCAATCGACAGGGGGGAGGGTATGGCTACACCTTC
CDR3: CASNRQGGGYGYTF

J: TRBJ2-2
D: TRBD2
length: 16
V: TRBV7-9
size: .
DNA: TGTGCCAGCAGCTTAGAACGCCAGGGAGGGACCGGGGAGCTGTTTTTT
CDR3: CASSLERQGGTGELFF

J: TRBJ1-1
D: TRBD1
length: 16
V: TRBV24-1
size: .
DNA: TGTGCCACCAGTGATGCTAACAGGGGAGGGAACACTGAAGCTTTCTTT
CDR3: CATSDANRGGNTEAFF

J: TRBJ1-1
D: .
length: 15
V: TRBV9
size: .
DNA: TGTGCCAGCAGCCCAGGACAGCGAACCTACACTGAAGCTTTCTTT
CDR3: CASSPGQRTYTEAFF

J: TRBJ1-3
D: TRBD1
length: 17
V: TRBV27
size: .
DNA: TGTGCCAGCAGACCGCTTTCGGGGACAGGGTCTGGAAACACCATATATTTT
CDR3: CASRPLSGTGSGNTIYF

J: TRBJ2-5
D: TRBD1
length: 12
V: TRBV28
size: .
DNA: TGTGCCAGCAGCAGGGGGCTGGAGACCCAGTACTTC
CDR3: CASSRGLETQYF

J: TRBJ1-2
D: TRBD1
length: 14
V: TRBV24-1
size: once
DNA: TGTGCCACCAGTGACCCGGGACAGAACTATGGCTACACCTTC
CDR3: CATSDPGQNYGYTF

J: TRBJ2-2
D: TRBD2
length: 15
V: TRBV6-1
size: .
DNA: TGTGCCAACAGTGAGTTTAGCGGGAAGCCCGGGGAGCTGTTTTTT
CDR3: CANSEFSGKPGELFF

J: TRBJ2-2
D: TRBD1
length: 17
V: TRBV4-1
size: .
DNA: TGCGCCAGCAGCCAAGGGACAGGGGAGGCGAACACCGGGGAGCTGTTTTTT
CDR3: CASSQGTGEANTGELFF

J: TRBJ2-7
D: TRBD2
length: 14
V: TRBV11-2
size: .
DNA: TGTGCCAGCAGCTTGAGCGGGAGGTCCTACGAGCAGTACTTC
CDR3: CASSLSGRSYEQYF

J: TRBJ2-7
D: TRBD1
length: 16
V: TRBV30
size: .
DNA: TGTGCCTGGAGGCCCCCCGACAGGGTTAGGCCCTACGAGCAGTACTTC
CDR3: CAWRPPDRVRPYEQYF

J: TRBJ2-7
D: .
length: 12
V: TRBV7-2
size: .
DNA: TGTGCCAGCAGCCCGTGTCCCAGGGATTCGTACTTC
CDR3: CASSPCPRDSYF

J: TRBJ2-7
D: .
length: 15
V: TRBV9
size: .
DNA: TGTGCCAGCAGCTCTAGTGGGGGCCTCTGGGACGAGCAGTACTTC
CDR3: CASSSSGGLWDEQYF